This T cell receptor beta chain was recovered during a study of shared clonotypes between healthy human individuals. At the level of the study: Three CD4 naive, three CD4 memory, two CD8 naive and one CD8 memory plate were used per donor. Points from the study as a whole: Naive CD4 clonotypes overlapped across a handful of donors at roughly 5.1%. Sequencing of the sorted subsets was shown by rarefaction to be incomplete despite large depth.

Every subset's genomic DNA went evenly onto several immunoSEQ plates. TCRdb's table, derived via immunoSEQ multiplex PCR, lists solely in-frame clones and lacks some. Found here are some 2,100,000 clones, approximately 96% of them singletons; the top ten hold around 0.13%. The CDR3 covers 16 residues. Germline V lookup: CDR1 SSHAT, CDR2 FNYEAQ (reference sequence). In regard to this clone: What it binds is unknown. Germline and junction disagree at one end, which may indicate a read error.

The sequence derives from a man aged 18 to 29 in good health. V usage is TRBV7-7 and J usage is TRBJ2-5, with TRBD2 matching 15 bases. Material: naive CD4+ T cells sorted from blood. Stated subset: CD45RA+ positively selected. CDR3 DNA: TGTGCTAGCAGCTCGGGACTAGCGGGAGGACAAGAGACCCAGTACTTC. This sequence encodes CASSSGLAGGQETQYF.